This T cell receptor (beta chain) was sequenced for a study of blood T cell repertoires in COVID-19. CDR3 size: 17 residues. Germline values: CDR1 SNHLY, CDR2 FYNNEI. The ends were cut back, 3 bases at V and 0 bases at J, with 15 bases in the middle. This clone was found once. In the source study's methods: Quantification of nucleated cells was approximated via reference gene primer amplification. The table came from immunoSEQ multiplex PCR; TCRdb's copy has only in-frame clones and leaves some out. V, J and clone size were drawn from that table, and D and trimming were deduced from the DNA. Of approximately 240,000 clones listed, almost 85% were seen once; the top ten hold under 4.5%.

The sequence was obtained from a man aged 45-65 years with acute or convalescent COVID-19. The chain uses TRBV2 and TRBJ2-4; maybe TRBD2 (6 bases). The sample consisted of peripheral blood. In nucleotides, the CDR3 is TGTGCCAGCAGTGATATTCGCCTAGCGATAGCCAAAAACATTCAGTACTTC. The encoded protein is CASSDIRLAIAKNIQYF.